This T cell receptor (beta chain) derives from a study of blood T cell repertoires in COVID-19. V trimming: 4 bases; J trimming: 12 bases; junction bases outside the gene matches: 4. In germline, CDR1 is LGHDT, CDR2 YNNKEL (reference sequence). The CDR3 contains 11 residues. Study processing details: Estimation of nucleated cell counts relied on the amplification of reference gene primers. Profiled with immunoSEQ multiplex PCR; TCRdb holds only in-frame clones, not every one. That table is the source of V, J and clone size, and D and trimming were worked out from the DNA. The sample holds approximately 260,000 clones; about 90% are singletons and the top ten take around 2.3%.

The TCR was taken from an older woman with COVID-19, enrolled during active disease. The sequenced sample consisted of peripheral blood. The chain carries TRBV3-1 (or the pseudogene TRBV3-2) and TRBJ2-7; 9 bases align to TRBD1. In DNA form, the CDR3 reads TGTGCCAGCAGCCGAGGACAGGGGTTGTACTTC. Protein product: CASSRGQGLYF.